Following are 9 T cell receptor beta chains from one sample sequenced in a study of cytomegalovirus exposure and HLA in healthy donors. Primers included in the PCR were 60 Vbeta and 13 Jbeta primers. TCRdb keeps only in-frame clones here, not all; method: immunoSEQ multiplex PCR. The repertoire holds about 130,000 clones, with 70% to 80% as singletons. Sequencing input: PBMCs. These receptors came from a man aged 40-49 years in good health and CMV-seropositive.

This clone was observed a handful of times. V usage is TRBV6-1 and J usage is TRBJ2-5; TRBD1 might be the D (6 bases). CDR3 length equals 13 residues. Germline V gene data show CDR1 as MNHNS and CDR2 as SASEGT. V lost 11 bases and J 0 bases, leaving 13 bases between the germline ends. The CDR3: CAGTDRNQETQYF. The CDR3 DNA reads TGTGCCGGGACGGACAGAAACCAAGAGACCCAGTACTTC.

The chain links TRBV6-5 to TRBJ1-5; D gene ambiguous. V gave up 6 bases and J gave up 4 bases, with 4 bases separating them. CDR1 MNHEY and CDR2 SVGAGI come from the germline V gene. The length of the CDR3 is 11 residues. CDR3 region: CASRANQPQHF. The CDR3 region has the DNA TGTGCCAGCAGGGCTAATCAGCCCCAGCATTTT.

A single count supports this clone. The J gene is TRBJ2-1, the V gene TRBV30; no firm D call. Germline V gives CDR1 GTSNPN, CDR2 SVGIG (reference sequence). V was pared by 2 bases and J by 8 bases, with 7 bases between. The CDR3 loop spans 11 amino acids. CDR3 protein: CAWSSRDEQFF. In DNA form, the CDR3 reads TGTGCCTGGAGTTCCCGGGATGAGCAGTTCTTC.

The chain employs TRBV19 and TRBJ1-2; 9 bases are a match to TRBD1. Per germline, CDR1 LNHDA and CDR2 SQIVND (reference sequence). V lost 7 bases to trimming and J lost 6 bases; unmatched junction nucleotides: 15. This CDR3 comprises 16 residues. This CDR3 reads CASTNTPTGGIDGYTF. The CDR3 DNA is TGTGCCAGTACTAATACCCCAACAGGGGGCATCGATGGCTACACCTTC. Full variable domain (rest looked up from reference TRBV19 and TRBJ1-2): DGGITQSPKYLFRKEGQNVTLSCEQNLNHDAMYWYRQDPGQGLRLIYYSQIVNDFQKGDIAEGYSVSREKKESFPLTVTSAQKNPTAFYLCASTNTPTGGIDGYTFGSGTRLTVV.

CDR3 bases: TGTGCCAGCAGTTTTGGACAGGGGTTCCACGAGCAGTACTTC. Encoded protein: CASSFGQGFHEQYF. V gene TRBV14 combines with J gene TRBJ2-7; TRBD1 matches 9 bases. This CDR3 is 14 amino acids long. Germline V gene sequence: CDR1 SGHDN, CDR2 FVKESK. V trimming: 6 bases; J trimming: 5 bases; junction bases outside the gene matches: 8.

CDR3 sequence reads: CAWSVWRGISGYTF. CDR3 DNA sequence: TGTGCCTGGAGTGTATGGCGGGGGATTTCTGGCTACACCTTC. The rearrangement links TRBV30 to TRBJ1-2, with a tentative D call TRBD1 (5 bases). Trimming shortened V by 0 bases and J by 7 bases, and 15 bases separated the two germline ends. This CDR3 contains 14 residues. CDR1 GTSNPN and CDR2 SVGIG come from the germline V gene (reference sequence).

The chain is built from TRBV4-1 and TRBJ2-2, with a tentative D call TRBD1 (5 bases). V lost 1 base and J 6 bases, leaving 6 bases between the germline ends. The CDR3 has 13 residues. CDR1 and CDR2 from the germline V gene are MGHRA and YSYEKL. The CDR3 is CASSQGRAGELFF. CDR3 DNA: TGCGCCAGCAGCCAAGGCAGGGCCGGGGAGCTGTTTTTT.

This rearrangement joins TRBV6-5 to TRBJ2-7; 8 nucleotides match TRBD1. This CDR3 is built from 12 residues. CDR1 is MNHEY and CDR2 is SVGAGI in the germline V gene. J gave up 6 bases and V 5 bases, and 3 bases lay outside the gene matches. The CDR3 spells CASSRTGSEQYF. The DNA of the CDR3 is TGTGCCAGCAGTCGGACAGGGAGCGAGCAGTACTTC.

CDR3 residues: CSVVSGYEQYF. CDR3 in DNA: TGCAGCGTTGTAAGCGGCTACGAGCAGTACTTC. V and J are TRBV29-1 and TRBJ2-7; a weak D match, TRBD2 (5 bases). V lost 4 bases, J lost 3 bases, and 7 bases lay in between. Germline CDR1 reads SQVTM; CDR2 reads ANQGSEA. The CDR3 is made up of 11 amino acids.